The clone carrying this TCR beta chain was detected a few times. What it binds is unknown. These data come from a study of beta chain features in type 1 diabetes. The authors reverse transcribed all of the isolated RNA, so sequencing captured expressed TCRB transcripts. Assay used: immunoSEQ multiplex PCR; TCRdb lists only in-frame clones, some missing. Seen here are about 160,000 clones, 6.5% to 10% observed once, and the top ten hold 0.45% to 0.6%. Trimming pared 3 bases from V and 3 bases from J, leaving 20 bases between. The CDR3 contains 17 residues. The germline gives CDR1 LNHDA, CDR2 SQIVND (reference sequence). Each population that was sorted was more than 98% pure. The study's findings and limits: Researchers report that Type 1 diabetes patients had moderately but significantly shorter TCRB CDR3s across all four CD4+ subsets.

This chain connects TRBV19 to TRBJ2-5, with D maybe TRBD1 (6 bases). The clonotype originates from a woman younger than 30 with type 1 diabetes. The sequencing sample was made of central memory CD4+ T cells from blood. CDR3 residues: CASSIVTGHTSKETQYF. CDR3 in DNA: TGTGCCAGTAGTATCGTCACAGGGCATACCTCAAAAGAGACCCAGTACTTC.